Below, 9 T cell receptor beta chains from the same sample are listed, as sequenced in a study of a mutant IDH1 vaccine in newly diagnosed glioma. Libraries were prepared by immunoSEQ multiplex PCR; TCRdb keeps only in-frame clonotypes and omits some of them. Here the sample spans some 33,000 clones, roughly three fifths being singletons. Time point indicated: week 5, during vaccination. Doses of 300 ug of mutant IDH1 20-mer peptide were given with topical imiquimod. No antigens are known for them. This specimen was PBMCs, taken from a glioma patient whose treatment included an IDH1 peptide vaccine. All receptors derive from a woman aged 18-29 years with glioma.

This rearrangement joins TRBV4-2 to TRBJ2-1; 9 bases are shared with TRBD2. The CDR3 is made up of 15 amino acids. The germline V gene has CDR1 LGHNA and CDR2 YNFKEQ. The V and J ends lost 1 base and 8 bases, in that order; junction bases with no gene match: 6. The CDR3 nucleotides are TGTGCCAGCAGCCAAGCTGCTAGCGGGACGTATGAGCAGTTCTTC. Protein sequence: CASSQAASGTYEQFF.

The V call is TRBV29-1, the J call TRBJ2-5; 8 bases are shared with TRBD2. The J segment lost 4 bases and the V segment lost 6 bases, leaving 4 bases of the junction unmatched. This CDR3 comprises 12 residues. Germline lookup yields CDR1 SQVTM and CDR2 ANQGSEA. The CDR3 bases are TGCAGCGTCCGACTAGCGCGAGAGACCCAGTACTTC. This codes for CSVRLARETQYF.

This chain uses TRBV7-2 with TRBJ1-2, with D possibly matching TRBD1 (5 bases). Trimming took 1 base from V and 1 from J, leaving 10 bases between them. Germline CDR1 is SGHTA and CDR2 is FQGNSA. The CDR3 sequence is 15 residues long. CDR3 sequence reads: CASSLEWGFNYGYTF. CDR3 in DNA: TGTGCCAGCAGCTTAGAGTGGGGCTTTAACTATGGCTACACCTTC.

This clone was found a few times. The chain is built from TRBV19 and TRBJ1-1; D is ambiguous. Germline loops: CDR1 LNHDA, CDR2 SQIVND (reference sequence). CDR3 length: 14 amino acids. Trimming pared 0 bases from V and 5 bases from J, leaving 10 bases between. The CDR3 loop reads CASSIDSGRTEAFF. The CDR3 DNA reads as TGTGCCAGTAGTATAGACTCCGGGCGTACTGAAGCTTTCTTT.

The genes are TRBV11-3 and TRBJ2-1; D call uncertain. CDR3 length equals 16 residues. Trimming removed 1 base from V and 0 bases from J, with 10 bases in between. Germline CDR1 SGHNT, CDR2 YENEEA. This chain's CDR3 is CASSLVGSISYNEQFF. As DNA, the CDR3 is TGTGCCAGCAGCTTAGTTGGCAGCATCTCCTACAATGAGCAGTTCTTC.

This clone appeared a single time. The genes are TRBV7-9 and TRBJ1-2; D remains ambiguous. This CDR3 contains 15 residues. With 5 bases removed from V and 4 bases from J, the gap between germline ends came to 17 bases. Germline CDR1 SEHNR, CDR2 FQNEAQ (reference sequence). CDR3 bases: TGTGCCAGCAGCCCCGGCACACCGAGAGCCTATGGCTACACCTTC. It yields the protein CASSPGTPRAYGYTF.

The chain combines TRBV19 with TRBJ2-6; D is undetermined. The CDR3 totals 14 residues. V gave up 6 bases and J gave up 3 bases, with 9 bases separating them. CDR1 is LNHDA, CDR2 SQIVND, per germline (reference sequence). CDR3 region: CASSVKGGANVLTF. CDR3 nucleotides: TGTGCCAGTAGCGTTAAAGGTGGGGCCAACGTCCTGACTTTC. Full variable domain (remainder filled in from reference TRBV19 and TRBJ2-6): DGGITQSPKYLFRKEGQNVTLSCEQNLNHDAMYWYRQDPGQGLRLIYYSQIVNDFQKGDIAEGYSVSREKKESFPLTVTSAQKNPTAFYLCASSVKGGANVLTFGAGSRLTVL.

V is TRBV28 and J is TRBJ1-5, with 8 positions matching TRBD1. Per the germline V gene, CDR1 is MDHEN and CDR2 is SYDVKM. The CDR3 is 20 amino acids. Unmatched junction bases numbered 22, after V lost 6 bases and J lost 3 bases. The CDR3 sequence is CASSYGDRFASQAVNQPQHF. Here the CDR3 DNA reads TGTGCCAGCAGCTACGGGGACAGGTTCGCCTCCCAGGCGGTCAATCAGCCCCAGCATTTT.

The chain couples TRBV4-1 to TRBJ2-1, with 9 nucleotides matching TRBD2. The CDR3 extends over 16 amino acids. In germline, CDR1 is MGHRA, CDR2 YSYEKL. The ends lost 0 bases at V and 7 bases at J; junction bases unmatched: 7. CDR3 sequence (DNA): TGCGCCAGCAGCCAAGATCAAGGTAGCGGGGGAAATGAGCAGTTCTTC. Its protein product is CASSQDQGSGGNEQFF.